These 21 T cell receptor beta chains were sequenced from one sample in a study of T cells in women clearing cervical HPV infection. Here immunoSEQ multiplex PCR was the method, and the copy in TCRdb shows in-frame clones only, minus some. Found here are 25,000 to 35,000 clones; the top ten clones hold less than 8.5%. Sequencing used blood buffy coat. These receptors were taken from a woman aged 18 to 75 with a cervical HPV16 infection that either progressed to CIN3+ or cleared (not recorded which).

Note on this clone: The read gets to within 3 residues of the CDR3 end, and the germline J gene fills in the rest. This chain links TRBV5-4 with TRBJ2-3; 8 nucleotides agree with TRBD2. After removal of 5 bases from V and 4 bases from J, the junction contained 9 bases not matched to a gene. The CDR3 contains 15 residues. The germline V gene encodes CDR1 SGHNT and CDR2 YYREEE (reference sequence). The CDR3 DNA, read in part, is TGTGCCAGCAGTCGACCGACTAGCGCCTCAGATACG. Its protein is CASSRPTSASDT. The whole CDR3 protein is CASSRPTSASDTQYF.

Notes on this clone: Sequencing ends 3 residues short of the CDR3 end; the germline J gene provides the rest. This chain uses TRBV7-9 with TRBJ2-7; the match to TRBD1 covers 8 bases. CDR1 and CDR2 (germline): SEHNR, FQNEAQ (reference sequence). The CDR3 consists of 15 residues. Trimming at V came to 5 bases and at J to 1 base, leaving 7 bases not matched to a gene. The CDR3 region is CASSATGQESYEQYF. The CDR3 bases that were read are TGTGCCAGCAGCGCGACGGGACAGGAGTCCTACGAG.

Notes on this clone: The read ends 3 residues before the CDR3 terminus; that terminus is restored from the germline J gene. The V and J genes are TRBV5-1 and TRBJ2-1, with D perhaps matching TRBD1 (6 bases). Germline CDR1 reads SGHRS; CDR2 reads YFSETQ. Trimming removed 2 bases at V and 4 bases at J, with 16 bases between. This CDR3 is 16 amino acids long. The sequenced part of the CDR3 DNA is TGCGCCAGCAGCTTAACAGGGAGAGTAGGGTACAATGAG. Protein: CASSLTGRVGYNE. The full-length CDR3 reads as CASSLTGRVGYNEQFF.

Remarks on this clone: The read ends 3 residues early relative to the CDR3; the germline J gene fills the gap. The chain recombines TRBV29-1 with TRBJ1-1; D unresolved. This CDR3 region has 11 residues. The germline CDR1 and CDR2 sequences are SQVTM and ANQGSEA. The CDR3 protein is CSAISGQDAFF. The covered CDR3 bases are TGCAGCGCGATCAGCGGGCAAGAC.

For this clone: The missing CDR3 end, 3 residues past where the read stops, is filled in from the germline J gene. The chain couples TRBV7-9 to TRBJ1-2, with TRBD1 identical over 7 bases. With V trimmed by 4 bases and J by 4 bases, 6 bases remained unmatched. The CDR3 extends over 14 amino acids. From germline, CDR1 is SEHNR and CDR2 FQNEAQ (reference sequence). The covered CDR3 bases are TGTGCCAGCAGCTACAGGGGAAGGAGCTATGGC. Translation: CASSYRGRSYG. In full, the CDR3 reads CASSYRGRSYGYTF.

CDR3 DNA (partial): TGTGCCTGGGCGGGACTAGCGACCACCTACGAC. Translation gives CAWAGLATTYD. The complete CDR3 protein is CAWAGLATTYDYTF. The chain carries TRBV30 and TRBJ1-2, with TRBD1 as a possible D gene (5 bases). The read ends 3 residues early relative to the CDR3; the germline J gene fills the gap. CDR1 and CDR2 from the germline V gene are GTSNPN and SVGIG (reference sequence). There are 14 residues in the CDR3.

Note on this clone: The CDR3 end is not reached by the read, which stops 3 residues before it; the germline J gene fills it in. The rearrangement uses TRBV6-1 and TRBJ2-3; D gene uncertain. Per the germline V gene, CDR1 is MNHNS and CDR2 is SASEGT. V lost 2 bases and J lost 2, with 8 bases in between. The CDR3 has 14 residues. CDR3 DNA (partial): TGTGCCAGCAGTGAACCACCTAACACAGATACG. This gives the protein CASSEPPNTDT. The whole CDR3 sequence reads CASSEPPNTDTQYF.

A word on this clone: The DNA ends 3 residues before the CDR3 does, and the rest of the CDR3 is filled in from the germline J gene. The chain has TRBV9 and TRBJ2-7; 9 bases are a match to TRBD2. Germline trimming cut 0 bases from V and 4 bases from J; bases unmatched to any gene: 5. CDR1 is SGDLS and CDR2 is YYNGEE in the germline V gene. This CDR3 comprises 15 residues. The sequenced CDR3 bases are TGTGCCAGCAGCGTAGCTAGCGGGGCACTTTACGAG. Translation: CASSVASGALYE. The whole CDR3 sequence reads CASSVASGALYEQYF.

Comments on this clone: Coverage ceases 3 residues before the CDR3 finishes, and the germline J gene fills in the end. The V call is TRBV30, the J call TRBJ2-3; 14 bases map to TRBD2. Germline CDR1 GTSNPN, CDR2 SVGIG (reference sequence). This CDR3 has 17 residues. V shed 2 bases and J 2 bases; nucleotides not matched to a gene: 6. The DNA read from the CDR3 is TGTGCCTGGAGTACAGGGACTAGCGGGGGTCTCACAGATACG. Encoded protein: CAWSTGTSGGLTDT. The whole CDR3 region reads CAWSTGTSGGLTDTQYF.

Concerning this clone: The CDR3 is cut off 3 residues early in the read; its end comes from the germline J gene. This sequence joins TRBV14 and TRBJ1-2; D possibly corresponds to TRBD1 (6 bases). Germline CDR1 reads SGHDN; CDR2 reads FVKESK. V was pared by 4 bases and J by 5 bases, with 11 bases between. This CDR3 contains 13 residues. This CDR3 is CASSPGGAYGYTF. CDR3 DNA (partial): TGTGCCAGCAGCCCGGGGGGCGCATATGGC.

As concerns this clone: The read finishes 3 residues shy of the CDR3 end, and the germline J gene is used to complete it. The chain has TRBV20-1 and TRBJ2-5, with TRBD1 matching 8 bases. The CDR3 spans 13 residues. Losses at the gene ends were 0 bases for V and 5 bases for J; bases not matched to a gene: 2. CDR1 is DFQATT, CDR2 SNEGSKA, per germline (reference sequence). This CDR3 is CSARDYRGETQYF. The CDR3 DNA, read in part, is TGCAGTGCTAGAGATTACAGGGGGGAGACC.

In regard to this clone: The DNA ends 3 residues before the CDR3 does, and the rest of the CDR3 is filled in from the germline J gene. The rearrangement uses TRBV4-1 and TRBJ2-3; TRBD1 aligns across 7 bases. The CDR3 covers 17 residues. The germline gives CDR1 MGHRA, CDR2 YSYEKL. The V and J ends lost 0 bases and 3 bases, in that order; junction bases with no gene match: 9. The sequenced part of the CDR3 DNA is TGCGCCAGCAGCCAAGACGAGACAGGGTTGGTGACAGATACG. This encodes CASSQDETGLVTDT. From start to end, the CDR3 is CASSQDETGLVTDTQYF.

Comments on this clone: From the germline J gene comes the end of the CDR3, since the read stops 3 residues before it. J is TRBJ2-1 and V is TRBV13; 9 nucleotides align to TRBD2. Germline loops: CDR1 PRHDT, CDR2 FYEKMQ (reference sequence). J gave up 0 bases and V 0 bases, and 9 bases lay outside the gene matches. The CDR3 has 19 residues. The sequenced CDR3 bases are TGTGCCAGCAGCTTAGGGGGGGCGGGAGGGATGAGCTCCTACAATGAG. Protein: CASSLGGAGGMSSYNE. The full CDR3 reads CASSLGGAGGMSSYNEQFF.

Concerning this clone: With the read ending 3 residues before the CDR3 end, the germline J gene is used to fill in that end. This chain connects TRBV7-2 to TRBJ2-1; the match to TRBD2 covers 7 bases. V dropped 2 bases and J dropped 0; count of bases not matched to a gene: 1. The CDR3 is made up of 15 amino acids. Germline V gene sequence: CDR1 SGHTA, CDR2 FQGNSA. The CDR3 loop is CASSLSGASYNEQFF. The CDR3 bases that were read are TGTGCCAGCAGCTTAAGCGGGGCCTCCTACAATGAG.

To note about this clone: The read gets to within 3 residues of the CDR3 end, and the germline J gene fills in the rest. This chain uses TRBV5-1 with TRBJ2-2, with D uncertain. Germline V lookup: CDR1 SGHRS, CDR2 YFSETQ. This CDR3 region has 14 residues. CDR3 bases read: TGCGCCAGCAGCTTGAGAACGCGGAATGAAAAG. Encoded protein: CASSLRTRNEK. The CDR3 as a whole reads CASSLRTRNEKLFF.

Concerning this clone itself: The sequenced fragment ends 3 residues before the CDR3 boundary, so the rest is inferred from the germline J gene. The chain carries TRBV2 and TRBJ2-1, with 7 nucleotides matching TRBD2. Germline values: CDR1 SNHLY, CDR2 FYNNEI. V was clipped by 1 base and J by 5 bases; unmatched bases: 2. The CDR3 sequence is 14 residues long. The sequenced CDR3 bases are TGTGCCAGCAGTGAAGGGGGGGGTAACAATGAG. This sequence encodes CASSEGGGNNE. The full CDR3 protein reads CASSEGGGNNEQFF. The full variable domain, with the rest looked up from reference TRBV2 and TRBJ2-1, is EPEVTQTPSHQVTQMGQEVILRCVPISNHLYFYWYRQILGQKVEFLVSFYNNEISEKSEIFDDQFSVERPDGSNFTLKIRSTKLEDSAMYFCASSEGGGNNEQFFGPGTRLTVL.

For this clone: The read falls 3 residues short of the CDR3 end, and the missing part is taken from the germline J gene. The V gene is TRBV7-6, the J gene TRBJ2-4; no clear D. Trimming pared 3 bases from V and 3 bases from J, leaving 21 bases between. The CDR3 is 18 residues long. CDR1 is SGHVS and CDR2 is FNYEAQ in the germline V gene. The CDR3 bases that were read are TGTGCCAGCAGCTTGGGTCCTATCTATAGTTCGGGCAAAAACATT. Translation: CASSLGPIYSSGKNI. The CDR3 reads in full as CASSLGPIYSSGKNIQYF.

A word on this clone: The CDR3 extends 3 residues past the end of the read, so its final part is completed from the germline J gene. The gene calls are TRBV19 and TRBJ2-4; 8 bases line up with TRBD1. Germline loops: CDR1 LNHDA, CDR2 SQIVND (reference sequence). The CDR3 runs 13 residues. The DNA read from the CDR3 is TGTGCCAGTAGTGGTGGACAGGGCTATGGT. Its translation is CASSGGQGYG. The whole CDR3 sequence reads CASSGGQGYGQYF.

CDR3 protein: CASTLPNTGELFF. The CDR3 bases that were read are TGTGCCAGCACCCTTCCGAACACCGGGGAG. V and J are TRBV28 and TRBJ2-2; D not certain. The read ends 3 residues early relative to the CDR3; the germline J gene fills the gap. Germline V CDR1 and CDR2: MDHEN, SYDVKM. V was clipped by 7 bases and J by 0 bases, with 6 bases between them. There are 13 residues in the CDR3.

Turning to this clone: The read stops 3 residues short of the end of the CDR3; the missing end is completed from the germline J gene. The chain carries TRBV5-1 and TRBJ2-1; TRBD1 is a possible D gene (5 bases). The V gene lost 0 bases and the J gene lost 6 bases, with 13 bases spanning the gap. The length of the CDR3 is 15 residues. The germline V gene has CDR1 SGHRS and CDR2 YFSETQ. The CDR3 DNA, read in part, is TGCGCCAGCAGCTTGGATCAGGGATTCGGCAATGAG. This translates into CASSLDQGFGNE. The whole CDR3 region reads CASSLDQGFGNEQFF.

About this clone itself: The DNA ends 3 residues before the CDR3 does, and the rest of the CDR3 is filled in from the germline J gene. V gene TRBV30 combines with J gene TRBJ1-5; 12 nucleotides line up with TRBD1. The V gene's germline CDR1 is GTSNPN and CDR2 SVGIG (reference sequence). The length of the CDR3 is 15 residues. Trimming removed 3 bases from V and 4 bases from J; junction bases left unmatched: 4. This chain's CDR3 is CAWRAGQGANQPQHF. CDR3 DNA, as far as it was read: TGTGCCTGGAGGGCGGGACAGGGGGCGAATCAGCCC.